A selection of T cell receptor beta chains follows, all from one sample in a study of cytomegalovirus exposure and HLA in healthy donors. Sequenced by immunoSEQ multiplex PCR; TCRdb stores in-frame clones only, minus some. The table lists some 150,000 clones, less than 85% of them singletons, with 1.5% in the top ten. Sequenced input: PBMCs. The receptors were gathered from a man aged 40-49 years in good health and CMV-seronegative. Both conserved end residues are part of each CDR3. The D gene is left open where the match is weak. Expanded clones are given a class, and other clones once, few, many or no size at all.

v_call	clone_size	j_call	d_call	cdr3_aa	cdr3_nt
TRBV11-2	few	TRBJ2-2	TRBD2	CASSFMSGGAPGELFF	TGTGCCAGCAGCTTCATGAGCGGGGGGGCCCCCGGGGAGCTGTTTTTT
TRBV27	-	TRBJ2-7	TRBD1	CASSLDRGSSEQYF	TGTGCCAGCAGTTTGGACAGGGGGTCTTCCGAGCAGTACTTC
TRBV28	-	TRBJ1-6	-	CASSLSGQYNSPLHF	TGTGCCAGCAGTTTGAGTGGACAGTATAATTCACCCCTCCACTTT
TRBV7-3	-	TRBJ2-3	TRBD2	CASSLLAGGRDTQYF	TGTGCCAGCAGCTTACTAGCGGGGGGGCGAGATACGCAGTATTTT
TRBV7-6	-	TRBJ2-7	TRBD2	CASSNSRGRVAYEQYF	TGTGCCAGCAGCAACAGCCGCGGGAGAGTAGCCTACGAGCAGTACTTC
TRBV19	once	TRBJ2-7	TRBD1	CASSLQPQGAYEQYF	TGTGCCAGTAGTTTACAGCCCCAGGGGGCTTACGAGCAGTACTTC
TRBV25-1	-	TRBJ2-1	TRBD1	CASSVRGRGPDNEQFF	TGTGCCAGCAGTGTGCGGGGCAGGGGGCCTGACAATGAGCAGTTCTTC
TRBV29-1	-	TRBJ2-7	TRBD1	CSVLHRDRDYEQYF	TGCAGCGTCCTCCACCGGGACAGGGACTACGAGCAGTACTTC
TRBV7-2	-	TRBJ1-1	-	CASSSGGWTEAFF	TGTGCCAGCAGCTCCGGGGGGTGGACTGAAGCTTTCTTT
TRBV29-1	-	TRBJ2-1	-	CSVGGAGDSYNEQFF	TGCAGCGTCGGGGGGGCGGGGGACAGCTACAATGAGCAGTTCTTC
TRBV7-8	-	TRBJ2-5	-	CASSFRPRDQETQYF	TGTGCCAGCAGCTTCCGACCCCGGGACCAAGAGACCCAGTACTTC
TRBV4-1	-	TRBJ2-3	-	CASSQVAGSTDTQYF	TGCGCCAGCAGCCAAGTGGCGGGGAGCACAGATACGCAGTATTTT
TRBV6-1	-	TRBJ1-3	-	CASIRDIGNTIYF	TGTGCCAGTATCCGGGACATTGGAAACACCATATATTTT
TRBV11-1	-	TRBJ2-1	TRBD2	CASRSSGGSYNEQFF	TGTGCCAGCAGAAGTAGCGGGGGATCCTACAATGAGCAGTTCTTC
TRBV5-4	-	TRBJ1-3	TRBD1	CASSPGTGGNTIYF	TGTGCCAGCAGCCCCGGGACAGGTGGAAACACCATATATTTT
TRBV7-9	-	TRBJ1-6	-	CASSSQNSYNSPLHF	TGTGCCAGCAGCAGTCAGAACTCCTATAATTCACCCCTCCACTTT
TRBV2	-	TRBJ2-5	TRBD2	CASSAVSGGAETQYF	TGTGCCAGCAGTGCAGTTAGCGGGGGGGCGGAGACCCAGTACTTC
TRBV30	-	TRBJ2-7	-	CAWTGTRDSYEQYF	TGTGCCTGGACCGGGACAAGAGACTCCTACGAGCAGTACTTC
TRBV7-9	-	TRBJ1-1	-	CASSFMAGTEAFF	TGTGCCAGCAGCTTCATGGCTGGCACTGAAGCTTTCTTT
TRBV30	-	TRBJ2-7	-	CALLTGTYEQYF	TGTGCCTTGTTGACAGGAACCTACGAGCAGTACTTC
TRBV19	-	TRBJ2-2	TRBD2	CASSITSGVTGELFF	TGTGCCAGTAGTATTACTAGCGGGGTCACCGGGGAGCTGTTTTTT
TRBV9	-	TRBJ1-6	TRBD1	CASSEWGQGDSPLHF	TGTGCCAGCAGCGAGTGGGGACAGGGAGATTCACCCCTCCACTTT
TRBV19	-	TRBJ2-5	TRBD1	CASSADRVQETQYF	TGTGCCAGTAGTGCCGACAGGGTCCAAGAGACCCAGTACTTC
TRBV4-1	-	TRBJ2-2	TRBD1	CASSTGQGSFGELFF	TGCGCCAGCAGCACGGGACAGGGGAGTTTCGGGGAGCTGTTTTTT
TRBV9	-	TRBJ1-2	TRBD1	CASSATGQLLGYGYTF	TGTGCCAGCAGCGCCACGGGACAGCTTCTGGGCTATGGCTACACCTTC
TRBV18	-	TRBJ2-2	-	CASSAMLSGELFF	TGTGCCAGCTCAGCTATGTTGTCCGGGGAGCTGTTTTTT
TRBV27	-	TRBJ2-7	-	CASSSRQADSYEQYF	TGTGCCAGCAGTTCCAGACAGGCCGACTCCTACGAGCAGTACTTC
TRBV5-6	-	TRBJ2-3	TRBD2	CASSRLAGTTDTQYF	TGTGCCAGCAGCCGACTAGCGGGAACCACAGATACGCAGTATTTT
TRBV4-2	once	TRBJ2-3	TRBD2	CASSLPSGRDSGTDTQYF	TGTGCCAGCAGCCTTCCTAGCGGGAGAGATAGTGGGACAGATACGCAGTATTTT
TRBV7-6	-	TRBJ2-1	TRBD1	CASSLSSETGGTKEQFF	TGTGCCAGCAGCTTAAGTTCCGAGACAGGGGGGACTAAGGAGCAGTTCTTC
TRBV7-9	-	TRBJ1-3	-	CASSSPRGGDGNTIYF	TGTGCCAGCAGCTCTCCTCGGGGAGGGGATGGAAACACCATATATTTT
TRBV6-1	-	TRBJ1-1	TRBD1	CASSEADRGWTEAFF	TGTGCCAGCAGTGAAGCGGACAGGGGATGGACTGAAGCTTTCTTT
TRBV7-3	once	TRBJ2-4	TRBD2	CASSLIAGDNIQYF	TGTGCCAGCAGCTTAATCGCGGGAGACAACATTCAGTACTTC
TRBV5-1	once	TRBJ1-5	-	CASSLGYSGSNQPQHF	TGCGCCAGCAGCTTAGGTTATTCCGGGAGCAATCAGCCCCAGCATTTT
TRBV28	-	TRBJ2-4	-	CASSSDAPGGKNIQYF	TGTGCCAGCAGTTCTGACGCTCCAGGGGGGAAAAACATTCAGTACTTC
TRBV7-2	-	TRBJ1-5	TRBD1	CASKRTGSQPQHF	TGTGCCAGCAAACGGACAGGGAGTCAGCCCCAGCATTTT
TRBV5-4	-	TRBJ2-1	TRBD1	CASGHRGEASYNEQFF	TGTGCCAGCGGGCACAGGGGGGAAGCATCCTACAATGAGCAGTTCTTC
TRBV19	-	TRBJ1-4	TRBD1	CASRPADRDRNEKLFF	TGTGCCAGTAGGCCCGCAGACCGGGACAGGAATGAAAAACTGTTTTTT
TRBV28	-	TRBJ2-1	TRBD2	CASGRAGALYNEQFF	TGTGCCAGCGGGCGAGCGGGGGCTCTGTACAATGAGCAGTTCTTC
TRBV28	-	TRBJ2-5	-	CASSLMAREETQYF	TGTGCCAGCAGTTTAATGGCCAGGGAAGAGACCCAGTACTTC
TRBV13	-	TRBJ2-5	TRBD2	CASSDRLAGGRETQYF	TGTGCCAGCAGCGACCGACTAGCGGGGGGGCGAGAGACCCAGTACTTC